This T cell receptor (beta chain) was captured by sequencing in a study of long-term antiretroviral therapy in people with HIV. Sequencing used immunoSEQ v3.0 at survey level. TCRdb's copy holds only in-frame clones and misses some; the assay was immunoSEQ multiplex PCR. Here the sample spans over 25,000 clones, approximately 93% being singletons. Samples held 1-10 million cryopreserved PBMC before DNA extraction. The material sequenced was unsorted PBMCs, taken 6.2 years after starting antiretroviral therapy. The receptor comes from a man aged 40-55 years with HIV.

The CDR3 region is CASSPPGQGAGGAFF. CDR3 nucleotide sequence: TGTGCCAGCAGCCCACCGGGACAGGGGGCAGGAGGTGCTTTCTTT. The chain carries TRBV7-9 and TRBJ1-1; 12 bases match TRBD1. With 5 bases clipped from V and 11 bases from J, the junction kept 12 bases outside the gene matches. The CDR3 has 15 amino acids. Germline V lookup: CDR1 SEHNR, CDR2 FQNEAQ (reference sequence).